Below, 15 T cell receptor beta chains from the same sample are listed, as sequenced in a study of PD-1 blockade in classical Hodgkin lymphoma. No patient escaped relapse after autologous stem cell transplantation, and brentuximab vedotin exposure varied. Produced via immunoSEQ multiplex PCR; TCRdb's table is partial and in-frame only. The sample holds more than 40,000 clones; almost 90% are singletons and the top ten take about a tenth. Sample: peripheral blood mononuclear cells (PBMCs), taken at baseline. These receptor sequences come from a human donor with classical Hodgkin lymphoma.

This sequence joins TRBV7-2 and TRBJ2-2; 9 bases line up with TRBD1. CDR1 SGHTA and CDR2 FQGNSA come from the germline V gene. Trimming at V came to 6 bases and at J to 5 bases, leaving 10 bases not matched to a gene. The CDR3 contains 16 residues. The CDR3 bases are TGTGCCAGCAGTCACGGACAGGGGTTAGGGACCGGGGAGCTGTTTTTT. Its translation is CASSHGQGLGTGELFF.

This rearrangement joins TRBV9 to TRBJ1-1; D is possibly TRBD1 (6 bases). From germline, CDR1 is SGDLS and CDR2 YYNGEE. The ends were cut back, 4 bases at V and 0 bases at J, with 13 bases in the middle. CDR3 length: 15 residues. The CDR3 reads CASSPPTGMNTEAFF. CDR3 DNA sequence: TGTGCCAGCAGCCCTCCGACAGGCATGAACACTGAAGCTTTCTTT.

The genes are TRBV2 and TRBJ2-5; D might be TRBD1 (6 bases). The CDR3 runs to 12 residues. The ends were cut back, 7 bases at V and 4 bases at J, with 10 bases in the middle. CDR1 is SNHLY, CDR2 FYNNEI, per germline. The CDR3 DNA is TGTGCCAGCATCGACAGGAGAGAGACCCAGTACTTC. It is translated as CASIDRRETQYF.

This rearrangement joins TRBV7-9 to TRBJ1-2; D is undetermined. This CDR3 comprises 14 residues. From germline, CDR1 is SEHNR and CDR2 FQNEAQ (reference sequence). V dropped 1 base and J dropped 7 bases, with 13 bases sitting between them. The CDR3, as DNA: TGTGCCAGCAGCTTAGACGTAGCAGGACGTGGCTACACCTTC. Amino acids: CASSLDVAGRGYTF. The full variable domain, its missing parts supplied by reference TRBV7-9 and TRBJ1-2, is DTGVSQNPRHKITKRGQNVTFRCDPISEHNRLYWYRQTLGQGPEFLTYFQNEAQLEKSRLLSDRFSAERPKGSFSTLEIQRTEQGDSAMYLCASSLDVAGRGYTFGSGTRLTVV.

The chain joins TRBV10-3 to TRBJ1-1, with D tentatively TRBD1 (6 bases). The CDR3 consists of 13 residues. V was clipped by 6 bases and J by 3 bases, with 11 bases between them. In germline, CDR1 is ENHRY, CDR2 SYGVKD. In DNA, the CDR3 is TGTGCCATCAGGATGGCAGGGGACACTGAAGCTTTCTTT. It encodes CAIRMAGDTEAFF.

The chain uses TRBV2 and TRBJ2-4, with D perhaps assigned TRBD1 or TRBD2 (5 bases each). Germline V gives CDR1 SNHLY, CDR2 FYNNEI. The CDR3 runs to 15 residues. Between the trimmed V and J ends, which lost 7 bases and 6 bases, there was a span of 19 bases. The CDR3 region is CASNPGPTGPNIQYF. The CDR3 DNA is TGTGCCAGCAACCCGGGACCCACAGGCCCAAACATTCAGTACTTC.

The chain joins TRBV5-1 to TRBJ2-5, with TRBD2 identical over 10 bases. Germline lookup yields CDR1 SGHRS and CDR2 YFSETQ. This CDR3 has 16 residues. With 2 bases clipped from V and 2 bases from J, the junction kept 6 bases outside the gene matches. CDR3 DNA sequence: TGCGCCAGCAGCTTAGGTAGCGGGAGGCCTCAAGAGACCCAGTACTTC. Translation: CASSLGSGRPQETQYF. Looking up the rest from reference TRBV5-1 and TRBJ2-5 gives the full variable domain: KAGVTQTPRYLIKTRGQQVTLSCSPISGHRSVSWYQQTPGQGLQFLFEYFSETQRNKGNFPGRFSGRQFSNSRSEMNVSTLELGDSALYLCASSLGSGRPQETQYFGPGTRLLVL.

This clone came up once. V gene TRBV28 combines with J gene TRBJ1-2; no clear D gene. Trimming removed 4 bases from V and 4 bases from J, with 13 bases in between. The V gene's germline CDR1 is MDHEN and CDR2 SYDVKM. The CDR3 extends over 14 amino acids. The CDR3 sequence: CASSSPRAGYGYTF. As DNA, the CDR3 is TGTGCCAGCAGTTCCCCCCGGGCAGGCTATGGCTACACCTTC.

This clone was detected only once. V usage is TRBV5-1 and J usage is TRBJ1-2; D is unclear. The CDR3 runs to 13 residues. Germline values: CDR1 SGHRS, CDR2 YFSETQ. V lost 4 bases, J lost 5 bases, and 12 bases lay in between. The CDR3 bases are TGCGCCAGCAGCCCAGCCAATGTTTATGGCTACACCTTC. Protein product: CASSPANVYGYTF.

The CDR3 reads CATSKLVQGRAGGYTF. The CDR3 nucleotides read TGTGCCACCAGCAAGCTGGTACAGGGTAGAGCGGGGGGCTACACCTTC. V gene TRBV15 combines with J gene TRBJ1-2; D possibly corresponds to TRBD1 (6 bases). The CDR3 is 16 residues long. Germline CDR1 is LNHNV and CDR2 is YYDKDF (reference sequence). V lost 4 bases and J 8 bases, leaving 23 bases between the germline ends.

The rearrangement uses TRBV27 and TRBJ2-7; unclear D gene. The germline V and J ends were trimmed by 4 bases and 3 bases, with 4 bases remaining between them. In germline, CDR1 is MNHEY, CDR2 SMNVEV (reference sequence). CDR3 length equals 11 residues. The CDR3 loop reads CASSSSYEQYF. CDR3 bases: TGTGCCAGCAGTTCCAGCTACGAGCAGTACTTC.

The chain carries TRBV18 and TRBJ1-2; 7 nucleotides line up with TRBD1. The CDR3 loop spans 14 amino acids. J lost 6 bases, V lost 1 base, and 5 bases had no gene match. The germline gives CDR1 KGHSH, CDR2 LQKENI. CDR3 sequence: CASSPQGALDGYTF. DNA for the CDR3: TGTGCCAGCTCACCACAGGGGGCGCTGGATGGCTACACCTTC.

The chain has TRBV15 and TRBJ2-2, with D unresolved. The CDR3 length is 15 residues. Germline V gene sequence: CDR1 LNHNV, CDR2 YYDKDF (reference sequence). With 0 bases removed from V and 6 bases from J, the gap between germline ends came to 11 bases. CDR3: CATSRDLGKAGELFF. The CDR3 DNA follows: TGTGCCACCAGCAGAGATTTGGGGAAGGCCGGGGAGCTGTTTTTT.

J is TRBJ2-7 and V is TRBV28; 10 bases line up with TRBD2. V lost 2 bases to trimming and J lost 3 bases; unmatched junction nucleotides: 10. This CDR3 is 17 amino acids long. Germline CDR1 reads MDHEN; CDR2 reads SYDVKM. CDR3 coding DNA: TGTGCCAGCAGTTTAGAGTATGGACTAGCGGATAACTACGAGCAGTACTTC. This translates into CASSLEYGLADNYEQYF. The full variable domain, in which reference TRBV28 and TRBJ2-7 provide the parts outside the CDR3, is DVKVTQSSRYLVKRTGEKVFLECVQDMDHENMFWYRQDPGLGLRLIYFSYDVKMKEKGDIPEGYSVSREKKERFSLILESASTNQTSMYLCASSLEYGLADNYEQYFGPGTRLTVT.

CDR3 in DNA: TGTGCCAGCAGCTTAGAAGTCTCTGGGGCCAACGTCCTGACTTTC. This sequence encodes CASSLEVSGANVLTF. V and J are TRBV11-1 and TRBJ2-6; D unresolved. The V gene's germline CDR1 is SGHAT and CDR2 FQDESV (reference sequence). The V gene lost 1 base and the J gene lost 0 bases, with 4 bases spanning the gap. The CDR3 spans 15 residues.